Given below is one T cell receptor (beta chain) in context. Antigen unknown. At cycle 4 day 1, cycle 7 day 1, and baseline, blood was sampled. The data belong to a study of OX40 agonist ivuxolimab in advanced cancers. Study overall: Given to patients was ivuxolimab, an agonistic anti-OX40 (CD134) antibody. Study-wide points: In general, CD8+ T cells held more expanded clones than CD4+ did, on average. Circulating CD4+ and CD8+ T cells showed clonal expansion by week 6 at 0.1 to 3.0 mg/kg.

The method was immunoSEQ multiplex PCR; TCRdb's version includes in-frame clones alone and lacks a portion of them. The sample contains about 45,000 clones, approximately 90% of which appear only once. V lost 4 bases, J lost 3 bases, and 11 bases lay in between. Germline-derived CDR1 and CDR2 are SGHDT and YYEEEE. The CDR3 is 13 residues long. The starting material was CD4+ or CD8+ T cells sorted from blood, obtained in a trial of the OX40 agonist ivuxolimab. This clonotype was obtained from an adult with an advanced solid tumor such as melanoma, head and neck, liver or kidney cancer. This sequence joins TRBV5-6 and TRBJ2-7; D is possibly TRBD1 (6 bases). The CDR3 sequence: CASSKSTGYEQYF. DNA of the CDR3: TGTGCCAGCAGCAAGTCGACAGGCTACGAGCAGTACTTC.